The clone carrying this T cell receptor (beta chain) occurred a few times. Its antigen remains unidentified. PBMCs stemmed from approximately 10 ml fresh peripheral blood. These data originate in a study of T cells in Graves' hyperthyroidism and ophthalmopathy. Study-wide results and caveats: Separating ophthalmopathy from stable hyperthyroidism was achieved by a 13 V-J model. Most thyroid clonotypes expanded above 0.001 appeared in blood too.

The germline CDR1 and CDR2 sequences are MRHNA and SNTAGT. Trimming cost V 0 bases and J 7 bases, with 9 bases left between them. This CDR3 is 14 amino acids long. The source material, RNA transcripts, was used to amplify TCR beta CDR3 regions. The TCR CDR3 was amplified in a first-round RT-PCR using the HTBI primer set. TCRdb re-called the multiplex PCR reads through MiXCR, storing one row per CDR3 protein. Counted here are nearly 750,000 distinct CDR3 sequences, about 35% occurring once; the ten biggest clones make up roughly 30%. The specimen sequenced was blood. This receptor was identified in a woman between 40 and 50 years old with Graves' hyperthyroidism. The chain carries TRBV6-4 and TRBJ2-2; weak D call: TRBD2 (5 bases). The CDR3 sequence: CASSDSWRSGELFF. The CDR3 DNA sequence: TGTGCCAGCAGTGACTCCTGGAGGAGCGGGGAGCTGTTTTTT.